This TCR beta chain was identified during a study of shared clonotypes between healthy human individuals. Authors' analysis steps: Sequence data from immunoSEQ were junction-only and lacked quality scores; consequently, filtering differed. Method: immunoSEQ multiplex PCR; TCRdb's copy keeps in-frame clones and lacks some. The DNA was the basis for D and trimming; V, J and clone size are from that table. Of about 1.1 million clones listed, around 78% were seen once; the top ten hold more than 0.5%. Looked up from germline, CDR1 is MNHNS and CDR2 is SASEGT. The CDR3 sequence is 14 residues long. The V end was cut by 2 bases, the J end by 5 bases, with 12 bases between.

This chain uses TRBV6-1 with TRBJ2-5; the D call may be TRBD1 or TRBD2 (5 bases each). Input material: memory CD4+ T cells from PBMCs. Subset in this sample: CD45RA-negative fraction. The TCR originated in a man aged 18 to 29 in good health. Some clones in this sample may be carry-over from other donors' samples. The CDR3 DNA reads TGTGCCAGCAGTGAACTTGGGACGTCTGAGACCCAGTACTTC. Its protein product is CASSELGTSETQYF.